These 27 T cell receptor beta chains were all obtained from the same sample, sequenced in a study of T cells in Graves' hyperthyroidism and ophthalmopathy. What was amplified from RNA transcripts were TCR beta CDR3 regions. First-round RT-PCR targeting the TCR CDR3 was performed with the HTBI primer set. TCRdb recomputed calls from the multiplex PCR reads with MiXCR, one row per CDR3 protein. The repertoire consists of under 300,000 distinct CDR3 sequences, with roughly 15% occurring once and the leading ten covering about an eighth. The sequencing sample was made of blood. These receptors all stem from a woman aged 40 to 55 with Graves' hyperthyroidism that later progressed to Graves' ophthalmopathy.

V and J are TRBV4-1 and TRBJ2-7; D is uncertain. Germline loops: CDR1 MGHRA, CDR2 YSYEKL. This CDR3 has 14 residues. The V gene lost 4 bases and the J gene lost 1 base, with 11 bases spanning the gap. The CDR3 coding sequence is TGCGCCAGCAGCCCTCTGTGGCGTTCCTACGAGCAGTACTTC. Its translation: CASSPLWRSYEQYF.

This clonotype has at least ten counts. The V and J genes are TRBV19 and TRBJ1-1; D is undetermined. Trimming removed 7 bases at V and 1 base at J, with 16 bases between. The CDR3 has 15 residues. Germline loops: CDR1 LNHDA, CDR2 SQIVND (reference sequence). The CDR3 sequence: CASTFPGRTNTEAFF. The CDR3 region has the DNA TGTGCCAGTACCTTCCCCGGACGGACGAACACTGAAGCTTTCTTT. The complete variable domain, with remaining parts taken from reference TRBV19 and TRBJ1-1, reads DGGITQSPKYLFRKEGQNVTLSCEQNLNHDAMYWYRQDPGQGLRLIYYSQIVNDFQKGDIAEGYSVSREKKESFPLTVTSAQKNPTAFYLCASTFPGRTNTEAFFGQGTRLTVV.

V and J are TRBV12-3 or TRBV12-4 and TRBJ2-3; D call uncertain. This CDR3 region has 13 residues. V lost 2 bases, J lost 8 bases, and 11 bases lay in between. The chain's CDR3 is CASSLPRVGTQYF. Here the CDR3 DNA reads TGTGCCAGCAGTTTACCCCGCGTGGGTACGCAGTATTTT.

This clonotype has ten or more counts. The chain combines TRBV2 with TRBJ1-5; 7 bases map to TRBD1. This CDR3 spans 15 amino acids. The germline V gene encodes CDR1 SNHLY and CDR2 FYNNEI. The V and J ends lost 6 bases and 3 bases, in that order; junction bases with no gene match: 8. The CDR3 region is CASSRKGTVNQPQHF. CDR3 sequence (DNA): TGTGCCAGCAGCAGAAAAGGGACAGTCAATCAGCCCCAGCATTTT.

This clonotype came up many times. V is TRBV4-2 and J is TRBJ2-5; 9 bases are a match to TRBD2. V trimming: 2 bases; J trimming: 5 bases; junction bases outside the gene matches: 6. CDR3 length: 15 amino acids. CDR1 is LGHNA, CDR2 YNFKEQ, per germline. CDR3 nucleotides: TGTGCCAGCAGCCAACATAGCGGGAGCTGGGAGACCCAGTACTTC. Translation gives CASSQHSGSWETQYF.

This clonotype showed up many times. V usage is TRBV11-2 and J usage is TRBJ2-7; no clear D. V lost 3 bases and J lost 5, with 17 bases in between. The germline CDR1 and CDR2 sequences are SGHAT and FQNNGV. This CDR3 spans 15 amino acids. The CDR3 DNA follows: TGTGCCAGCAGCTTTGGCCCTTTAGGGCGCGACGAGCAGTACTTC. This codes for CASSFGPLGRDEQYF. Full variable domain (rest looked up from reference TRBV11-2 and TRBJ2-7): EAGVAQSPRYKIIEKRQSVAFWCNPISGHATLYWYQQILGQGPKLLIQFQNNGVVDDSQLPKDRFSAERLKGVDSTLKIQPAKLEDSAVYLCASSFGPLGRDEQYFGPGTRLTVT.

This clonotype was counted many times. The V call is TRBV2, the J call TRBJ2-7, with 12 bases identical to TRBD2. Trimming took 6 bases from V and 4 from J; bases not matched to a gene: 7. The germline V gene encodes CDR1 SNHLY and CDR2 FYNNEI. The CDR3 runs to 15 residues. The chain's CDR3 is CASRMGLAGLYEQYF. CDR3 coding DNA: TGTGCCAGCAGGATGGGACTAGCGGGCTTGTACGAGCAGTACTTC.

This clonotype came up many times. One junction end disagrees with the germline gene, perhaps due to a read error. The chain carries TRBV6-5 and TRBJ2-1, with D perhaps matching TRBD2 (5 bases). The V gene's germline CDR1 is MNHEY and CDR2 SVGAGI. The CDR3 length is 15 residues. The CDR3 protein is CASSYSSTNYNEQFF. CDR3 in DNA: TGTGCCAGCAGTTACTCCTCGACTAACTACAATGAACAGTTCTTC.

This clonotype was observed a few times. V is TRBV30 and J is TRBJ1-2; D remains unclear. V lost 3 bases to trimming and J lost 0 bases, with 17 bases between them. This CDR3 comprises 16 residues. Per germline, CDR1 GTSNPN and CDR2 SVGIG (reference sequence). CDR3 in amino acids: CAWSAGGFRANYGYTF. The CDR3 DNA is TGTGCCTGGAGCGCCGGAGGCTTTCGAGCTAACTATGGCTACACCTTC. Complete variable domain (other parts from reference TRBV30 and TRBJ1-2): SQTIHQWPATLVQPVGSPLSLECTVEGTSNPNLYWYRQAAGRGLQLLFYSVGIGQISSEVPQNLSASRPQDRQFILSSKKLLLSDSGFYLCAWSAGGFRANYGYTFGSGTRLTVV.

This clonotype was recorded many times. CDR3 region: CATRSSRQIKYQPQHF. CDR3 DNA sequence: TGTGCCACCAGATCGTCCCGACAGATTAAGTATCAGCCCCAGCATTTT. The V call is TRBV28, the J call TRBJ1-5, with D possibly TRBD1 on 5 matching bases. Germline V gene lookup returns CDR1 MDHEN and CDR2 SYDVKM. The CDR3 runs 16 residues. The V end lost 10 bases, the J end lost 5 bases, and 24 bases lay between the germline ends.

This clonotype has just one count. The CDR3 bases are TGTGCCAGCAGTTTAGGTTTTCGGGCTCTGCCAGAGACCCAGTACTTC. Its translation: CASSLGFRALPETQYF. The genes are TRBV28 and TRBJ2-5, with unresolved D. The V gene lost 2 bases and the J gene lost 4 bases, with 17 bases spanning the gap. The CDR3 extends over 16 amino acids. The V gene's germline CDR1 is MDHEN and CDR2 SYDVKM.

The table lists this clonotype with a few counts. The CDR3 loop reads CASSRLAGGQDTQYF. In DNA form, the CDR3 reads TGTGCCAGCAGCCGGCTAGCGGGAGGACAAGATACGCAGTATTTT. The rearrangement links TRBV3-1 to TRBJ2-3; 11 bases line up with TRBD2. V was clipped by 4 bases and J by 5 bases; unmatched bases: 5. The CDR3 loop spans 15 amino acids. CDR1 is LGHDT and CDR2 is YNNKEL in the germline V gene (reference sequence).

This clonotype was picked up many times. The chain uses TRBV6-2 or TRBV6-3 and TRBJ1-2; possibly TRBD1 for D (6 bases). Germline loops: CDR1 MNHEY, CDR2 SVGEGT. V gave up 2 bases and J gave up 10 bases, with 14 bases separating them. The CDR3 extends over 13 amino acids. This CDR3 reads CASSYGQFGDYTF. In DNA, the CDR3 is TGTGCCAGCAGTTACGGACAGTTTGGTGACTACACCTTC.

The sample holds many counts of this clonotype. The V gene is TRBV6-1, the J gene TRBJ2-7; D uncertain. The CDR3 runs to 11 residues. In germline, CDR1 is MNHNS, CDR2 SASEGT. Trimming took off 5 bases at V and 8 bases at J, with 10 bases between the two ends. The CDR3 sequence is CASSNDWKQYF. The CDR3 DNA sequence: TGTGCCAGCAGTAATGATTGGAAGCAGTACTTC.

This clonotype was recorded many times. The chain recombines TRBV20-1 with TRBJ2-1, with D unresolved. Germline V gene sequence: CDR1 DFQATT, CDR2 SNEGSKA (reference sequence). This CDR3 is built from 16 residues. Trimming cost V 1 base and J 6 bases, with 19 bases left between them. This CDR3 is CSARGLSELRSNEQFF. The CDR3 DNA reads TGCAGTGCTAGAGGGTTGAGTGAGCTCAGGAGCAATGAGCAGTTCTTC.

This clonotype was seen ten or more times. CDR3 nucleotide sequence: TGTGCCAGCAGTCACGGACTGTCAGGAGATACGCAGTATTTT. Translated: CASSHGLSGDTQYF. The J gene is TRBJ2-3, the V gene TRBV28, with a weak D call TRBD2 (5 bases). The germline gives CDR1 MDHEN, CDR2 SYDVKM. Trimming took 5 bases from V and 5 from J, leaving 14 bases between them. The CDR3 has 14 residues.

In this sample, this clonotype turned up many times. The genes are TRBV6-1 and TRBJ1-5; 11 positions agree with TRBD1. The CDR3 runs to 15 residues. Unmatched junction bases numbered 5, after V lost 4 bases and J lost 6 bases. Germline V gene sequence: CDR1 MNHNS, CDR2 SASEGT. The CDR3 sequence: CASSVGQGVRQPQHF. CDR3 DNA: TGTGCCAGCAGTGTGGGACAGGGGGTTCGTCAGCCCCAGCATTTT.

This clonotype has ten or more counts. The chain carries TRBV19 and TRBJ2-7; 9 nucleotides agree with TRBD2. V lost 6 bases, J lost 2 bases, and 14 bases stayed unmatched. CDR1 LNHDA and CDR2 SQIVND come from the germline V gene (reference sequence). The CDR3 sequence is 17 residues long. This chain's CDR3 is CASRPSSGRRDAYEQYF. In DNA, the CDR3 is TGTGCCAGTAGGCCATCCAGCGGGAGGCGTGATGCCTACGAGCAGTACTTC.

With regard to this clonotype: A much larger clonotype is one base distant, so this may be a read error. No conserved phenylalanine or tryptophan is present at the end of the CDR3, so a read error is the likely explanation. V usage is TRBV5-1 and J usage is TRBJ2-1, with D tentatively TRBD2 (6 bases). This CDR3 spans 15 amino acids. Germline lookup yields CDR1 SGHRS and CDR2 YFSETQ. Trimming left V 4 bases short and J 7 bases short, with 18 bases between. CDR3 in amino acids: CASSVGGFGSNEQFL. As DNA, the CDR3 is TGCGCCAGCAGCGTGGGAGGTTTCGGGTCAAATGAGCAGTTCCTC.

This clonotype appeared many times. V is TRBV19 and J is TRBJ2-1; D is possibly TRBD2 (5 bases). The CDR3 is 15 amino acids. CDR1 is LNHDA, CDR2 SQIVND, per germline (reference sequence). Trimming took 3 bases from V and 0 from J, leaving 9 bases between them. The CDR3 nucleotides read TGTGCCAGTAGTATTAGGCTAGCCTCCTACAATGAGCAGTTCTTC. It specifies CASSIRLASYNEQFF.

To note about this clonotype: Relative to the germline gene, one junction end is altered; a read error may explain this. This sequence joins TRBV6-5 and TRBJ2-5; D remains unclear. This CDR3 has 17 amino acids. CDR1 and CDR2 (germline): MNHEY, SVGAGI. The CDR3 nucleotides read TGTGACAGCAGTTACTCGCTTTTCGTTCTCTCTCAAGATACCCAGTACTTC. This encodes CDSSYSLFVLSQDTQYF.

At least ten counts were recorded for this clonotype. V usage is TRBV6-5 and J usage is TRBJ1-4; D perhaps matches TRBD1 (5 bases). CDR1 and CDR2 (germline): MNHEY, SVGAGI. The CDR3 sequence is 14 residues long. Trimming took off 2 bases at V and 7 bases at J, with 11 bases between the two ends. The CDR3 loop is CASSYTETGEKLFF. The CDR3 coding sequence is TGTGCCAGCAGTTACACAGAAACAGGTGAAAAACTGTTTTTT.

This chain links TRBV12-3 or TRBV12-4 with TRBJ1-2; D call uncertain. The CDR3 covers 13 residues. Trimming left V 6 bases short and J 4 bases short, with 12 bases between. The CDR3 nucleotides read TGTGCCAGCAGAGGAGGTGGTGGCTATGGCTACACCTTC. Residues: CASRGGGGYGYTF.

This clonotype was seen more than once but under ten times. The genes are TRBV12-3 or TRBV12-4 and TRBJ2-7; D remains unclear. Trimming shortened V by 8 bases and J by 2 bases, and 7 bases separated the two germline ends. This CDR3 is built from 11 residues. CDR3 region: CASGSPYEQYF. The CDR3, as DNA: TGTGCCAGCGGAAGTCCCTACGAGCAGTACTTC.

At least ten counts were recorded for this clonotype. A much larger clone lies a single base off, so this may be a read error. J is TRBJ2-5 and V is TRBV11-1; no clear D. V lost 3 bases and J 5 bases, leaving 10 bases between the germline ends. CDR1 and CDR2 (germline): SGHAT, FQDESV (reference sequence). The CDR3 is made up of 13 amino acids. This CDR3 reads CASSFLDGETQYF. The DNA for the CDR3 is TGTGCCAGCAGCTTCCTAGATGGGGAGACCCAGTACTTC.

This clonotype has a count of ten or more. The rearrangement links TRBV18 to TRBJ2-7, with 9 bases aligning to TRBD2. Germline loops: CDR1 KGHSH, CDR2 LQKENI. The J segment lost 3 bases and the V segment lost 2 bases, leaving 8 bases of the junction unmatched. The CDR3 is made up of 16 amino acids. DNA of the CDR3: TGTGCCAGCTCACCAACGGTGGCTAGCGGGATCTACGAGCAGTACTTC. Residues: CASSPTVASGIYEQYF.

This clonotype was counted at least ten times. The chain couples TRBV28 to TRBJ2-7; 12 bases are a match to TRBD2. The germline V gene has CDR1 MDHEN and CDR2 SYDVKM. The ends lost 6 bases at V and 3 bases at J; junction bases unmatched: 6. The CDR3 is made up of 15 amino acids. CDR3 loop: CASRLGLAGFYEQYF. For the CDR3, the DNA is TGTGCCAGCAGGCTCGGACTAGCGGGATTCTACGAGCAGTACTTC.